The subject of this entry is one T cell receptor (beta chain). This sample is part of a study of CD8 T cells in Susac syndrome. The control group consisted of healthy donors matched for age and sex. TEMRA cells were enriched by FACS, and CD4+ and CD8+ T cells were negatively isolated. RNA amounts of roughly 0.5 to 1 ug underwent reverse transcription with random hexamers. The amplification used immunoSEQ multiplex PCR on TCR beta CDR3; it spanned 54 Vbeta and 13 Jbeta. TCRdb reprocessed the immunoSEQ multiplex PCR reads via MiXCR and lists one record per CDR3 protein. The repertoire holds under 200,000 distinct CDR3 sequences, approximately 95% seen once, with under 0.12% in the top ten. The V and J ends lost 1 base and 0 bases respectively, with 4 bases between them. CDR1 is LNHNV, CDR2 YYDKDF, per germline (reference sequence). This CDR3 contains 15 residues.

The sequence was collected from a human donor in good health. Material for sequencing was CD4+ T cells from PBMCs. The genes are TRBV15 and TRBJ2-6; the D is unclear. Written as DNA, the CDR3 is TGTGCCACCAGCAGAGGTAGCTCTGGGGCCAACGTCCTGACTTTC. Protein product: CATSRGSSGANVLTF.